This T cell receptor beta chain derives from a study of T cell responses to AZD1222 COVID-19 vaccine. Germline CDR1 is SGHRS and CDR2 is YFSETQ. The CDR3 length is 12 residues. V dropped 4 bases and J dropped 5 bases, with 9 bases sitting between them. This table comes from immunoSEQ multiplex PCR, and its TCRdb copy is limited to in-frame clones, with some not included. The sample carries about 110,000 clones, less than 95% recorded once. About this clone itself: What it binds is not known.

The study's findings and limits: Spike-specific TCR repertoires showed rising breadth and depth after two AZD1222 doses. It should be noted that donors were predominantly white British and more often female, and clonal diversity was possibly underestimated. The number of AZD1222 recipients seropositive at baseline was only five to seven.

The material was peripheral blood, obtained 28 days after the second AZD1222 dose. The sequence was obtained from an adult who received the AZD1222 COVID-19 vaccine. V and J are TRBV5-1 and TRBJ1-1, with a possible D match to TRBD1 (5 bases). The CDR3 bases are TGCGCCAGCAGCCTCCGGGGGACTGAAGCTTTCTTT. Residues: CASSLRGTEAFF.